Here is one T cell receptor (beta chain) with its context. Its antigen is unidentified. In the authors' methods: For the immunoSEQ data, sequences were junction-only without quality scores, so filtering differed. Profiling relied on immunoSEQ multiplex PCR, and the TCRdb table lists in-frame clones only, not all of them. The D gene and trimming were derived from the DNA, and the V and J assignments and clone size from that table. The table includes a few hundred thousand clones, around 86% detected once. V lost 1 base, J lost 0 bases, and 10 bases lay in between. Germline CDR1 reads SGHNT; CDR2 reads YYREEE (reference sequence). The CDR3 contains 16 residues. This specimen belongs to a study of shared clonotypes between healthy human individuals. Broader study findings: Generally, estimated richness proved larger in naive subsets than it did in memory subsets. In the sorted subsets, rarefaction showed sequencing was incomplete despite large depth. Expectations were that clonotype sharing among donors would be affected by sequencing depth.

J is TRBJ2-2 and V is TRBV5-4; D call uncertain. This receptor was identified in a man aged 18 to 35 in good health. Sequenced input: memory CD8+ T cells sorted from blood. Specified subset: CD45RO+ cells pooled with CCR7-negative TemRA cells. CDR3 residues: CASSLLGFANTGELFF. The CDR3 region has the DNA TGTGCCAGCAGCTTGCTTGGTTTCGCGAACACCGGGGAGCTGTTTTTT.